This passage covers 28 T cell receptor beta chains from one sample sequenced in a study of blood T cell repertoires in COVID-19. The data were produced by immunoSEQ multiplex PCR, yet TCRdb's version contains in-frame clones alone and is incomplete. This table holds 35,000 or so clones, more than 65% found once. Sequencing used peripheral blood. These receptors all stem from an elderly man with active or convalescent COVID-19.

The J gene is TRBJ2-2, the V gene TRBV27; TRBD1 matches 8 bases. V shed 5 bases and J 1 base; nucleotides not matched to a gene: 6. Germline lookup yields CDR1 MNHEY and CDR2 SMNVEV (reference sequence). The CDR3 runs to 16 residues. CDR3 amino acids: CASSHGQGQNTGELFF. The CDR3 region has the DNA TGTGCCAGCAGTCACGGACAGGGACAGAACACCGGGGAGCTGTTTTTT.

The CDR3 region is CASSNRKDTLGPETQYF. CDR3 nucleotide sequence: TGTGCCAGCAGCAATCGGAAAGATACTTTGGGCCCAGAGACCCAGTACTTC. This chain uses TRBV3-1 (or the pseudogene TRBV3-2) with TRBJ2-5; D is unresolved. V was trimmed by 5 bases and J by 4 bases, leaving 23 bases between them. This CDR3 is 17 amino acids long. Germline V gene sequence: CDR1 LGHDT, CDR2 YNNKEL (reference sequence).

The table lists this clone with a few counts. V usage is TRBV3-1 (or the pseudogene TRBV3-2) and J usage is TRBJ2-2, with D tentatively TRBD2 (5 bases). Per the germline V gene, CDR1 is LGHDT and CDR2 is YNNKEL (reference sequence). The CDR3 sequence is 15 residues long. V was trimmed by 1 base and J by 3 bases, leaving 9 bases between them. CDR3 coding DNA: TGTGCCAGCAGCCAAGGGGGAGTCGACACCGGGGAGCTGTTTTTT. Its translation: CASSQGGVDTGELFF.

This chain joins TRBV5-4 and TRBJ2-1, with D unclear. From germline, CDR1 is SGHNT and CDR2 YYREEE (reference sequence). Between the trimmed V and J ends, which lost 0 bases and 5 bases, there was a span of 9 bases. This CDR3 region has 14 residues. The CDR3 reads CASSLGSNNNEQFF. In DNA form, the CDR3 reads TGTGCCAGCAGCTTGGGGTCTAATAACAATGAGCAGTTCTTC.

This chain connects TRBV25-1 to TRBJ2-7, with 8 nucleotides matching TRBD1. J gave up 5 bases and V 10 bases, and 13 bases lay outside the gene matches. The germline V gene encodes CDR1 MGHDK and CDR2 SYGVNS. This CDR3 is 14 amino acids long. CDR3 protein: CATSMDRVGHEQYF. The CDR3 DNA sequence: TGTGCCACCTCTATGGACAGGGTTGGCCACGAGCAGTACTTC.

The chain has TRBV4-3 and TRBJ2-5; TRBD2 might be the D (7 bases). CDR1 is LGHNA, CDR2 YSLEER, per germline. CDR3 size: 16 residues. The V end was cut by 3 bases, the J end by 5 bases, with 19 bases between. The CDR3 DNA reads as TGCGCCAGCAGCCAGGAGGAGGGGGGAGGGACGGAGACCCAGTACTTC. Translated: CASSQEEGGGTETQYF.

The chain joins TRBV7-9 to TRBJ1-4, with D possibly matching TRBD1 (5 bases). CDR1 is SEHNR and CDR2 is FQNEAQ in the germline V gene (reference sequence). This CDR3 is 15 amino acids long. The germline V and J ends were trimmed by 1 base and 7 bases, with 13 bases remaining between them. CDR3 in amino acids: CASSLDQGLSEKLFF. Written as DNA, the CDR3 is TGTGCCAGCAGCTTAGATCAGGGTTTGTCTGAAAAACTGTTTTTT.

The chain carries TRBV27 and TRBJ1-2, with D possibly being TRBD1 (6 bases). CDR3 size: 15 residues. Germline V gene lookup returns CDR1 MNHEY and CDR2 SMNVEV (reference sequence). Trimming pared 1 base from V and 4 bases from J, leaving 13 bases between. As DNA, the CDR3 is TGTGCCAGCAGTTTATTGGGGGCTTCCGTCTATGGCTACACCTTC. It encodes CASSLLGASVYGYTF.

Only a few counts were recorded for this clone. The genes are TRBV4-3 and TRBJ1-6; D is unclear. Deletions cut 1 base from V and 7 bases from J, with 14 bases between. In germline, CDR1 is LGHNA, CDR2 YSLEER. The CDR3 runs to 16 residues. DNA for the CDR3: TGCGCCAGCAGCCAAGGATCGGCAGGACTGAATTCACCCCTCCACTTT. Encoded protein: CASSQGSAGLNSPLHF.

The genes are TRBV3-1 (or the pseudogene TRBV3-2) and TRBJ2-2; D remains unclear. Trimming took off 4 bases at V and 3 bases at J, with 9 bases between the two ends. Germline loops: CDR1 LGHDT, CDR2 YNNKEL (reference sequence). The CDR3 is 14 residues long. CDR3 coding DNA: TGTGCCAGCAGCCTCCGCGGATACACCGGGGAGCTGTTTTTT. Translated: CASSLRGYTGELFF.

The chain combines TRBV6-2 or TRBV6-3 with TRBJ2-1; 12 bases fit TRBD2. The germline V gene encodes CDR1 MNHEY and CDR2 SVGEGT. The CDR3 loop spans 19 amino acids. V trimming: 6 bases; J trimming: 0 bases; junction bases outside the gene matches: 12. The CDR3 protein is CASSSSRLAGGNSYNEQFF. CDR3 nucleotide sequence: TGTGCCAGCAGCTCCTCGCGGCTAGCGGGGGGGAACTCCTACAATGAGCAGTTCTTC.

This clone has just a few counts. The chain couples TRBV9 to TRBJ2-7; a possible D gene is TRBD2 (6 bases). With 0 bases removed from V and 5 bases from J, the gap between germline ends came to 18 bases. The CDR3 is 16 amino acids. Germline V CDR1 and CDR2: SGDLS, YYNGEE. For the CDR3, the DNA is TGTGCCAGCAGCGTAGCGGAGGGCAGGACGGCCGACGAGCAGTACTTC. Amino acids: CASSVAEGRTADEQYF.

The rearrangement joins TRBV7-9 to TRBJ1-6; D is possibly TRBD1 (6 bases). The CDR3 runs to 15 residues. CDR1 is SEHNR and CDR2 is FQNEAQ in the germline V gene (reference sequence). The V gene lost 3 bases and the J gene lost 9 bases, with 15 bases spanning the gap. The CDR3 DNA reads TGTGCCAGCAGCTTTTCAGGGGTGGACATTTCACCCCTCCACTTT. Translation: CASSFSGVDISPLHF.

This clone was observed a handful of times. This sequence joins TRBV11-2 and TRBJ2-2; tentatively, D is TRBD1 (6 bases). Trimming stripped 7 bases from V and 6 bases from J, with 15 bases between. This CDR3 is 14 amino acids long. CDR1 and CDR2 from the germline V gene are SGHAT and FQNNGV. CDR3 DNA sequence: TGTGCCAGCAACCACGTAAACAGGGCCGGGGAGCTGTTTTTT. It encodes CASNHVNRAGELFF.

The CDR3 region is CASSLLGQNGEQYF. As DNA, the CDR3 is TGTGCCAGCAGCTTACTCGGACAGAACGGCGAGCAGTACTTC. The genes are TRBV9 and TRBJ2-7; D may be TRBD1 (6 bases). CDR3 length: 14 residues. Germline CDR1 SGDLS, CDR2 YYNGEE. V lost 4 bases and J 6 bases, leaving 17 bases between the germline ends.

CDR3 in amino acids: CASSLAVRGARDNEQFF. DNA of the CDR3: TGTGCCAGCAGCTTGGCCGTCCGGGGAGCGCGGGACAATGAGCAGTTCTTC. The V call is TRBV5-6, the J call TRBJ2-1; tentative D call: TRBD2 (5 bases). Looked up from germline, CDR1 is SGHDT and CDR2 is YYEEEE. This CDR3 is 17 amino acids long. The V end was cut by 0 bases, the J end by 5 bases, with 18 bases between. Together with reference TRBV5-6 and TRBJ2-1, the CDR3 gives the full variable domain: DAGVTQSPTHLIKTRGQQVTLRCSPKSGHDTVSWYQQALGQGPQFIFQYYEEEERQRGNFPDRFSGHQFPNYSSELNVNALLLGDSALYLCASSLAVRGARDNEQFFGPGTRLTVL.

This chain links TRBV19 with TRBJ1-5, with D perhaps TRBD1 (5 bases). Germline CDR1 and CDR2: LNHDA and SQIVND (reference sequence). Between the trimmed V and J ends, which lost 7 bases and 7 bases, there was a span of 23 bases. The CDR3 extends over 16 amino acids. CDR3 sequence reads: CASKRGLAGGLQPQHF. CDR3 DNA sequence: TGTGCCAGTAAAAGGGGACTCGCCGGGGGGTTACAGCCCCAGCATTTT.

The chain links TRBV21-1 to TRBJ1-1; TRBD1, the table's D call, lacks a check against the DNA. TRBV21-1 is a pseudogene locus. The CDR3 runs to 15 residues. The CDR3 spells CARGRQGADLREAFF. The CDR3 DNA follows: TGTGCCAGGGGCCGACAGGGGGCAGATCTGAGGGAAGCTTTCTTT.

This chain connects TRBV11-2 to TRBJ2-1; TRBD1 aligns across 8 bases. The germline gives CDR1 SGHAT, CDR2 FQNNGV. The CDR3 is made up of 15 amino acids. With V trimmed by 1 base and J by 10 bases, 9 bases remained unmatched. CDR3 in DNA: TGTGCCAGCAGCTTAGTTGGGACAGGACCTTTCGAGCAGTTCTTC. Translating gives CASSLVGTGPFEQFF. The complete variable domain, with remaining parts taken from reference TRBV11-2 and TRBJ2-1, reads EAGVAQSPRYKIIEKRQSVAFWCNPISGHATLYWYQQILGQGPKLLIQFQNNGVVDDSQLPKDRFSAERLKGVDSTLKIQPAKLEDSAVYLCASSLVGTGPFEQFFGPGTRLTVL.

The J gene is TRBJ1-4, the V gene TRBV7-8; 8 nucleotides align to TRBD1. The CDR3 contains 14 residues. The V segment lost 5 bases and the J segment 6 bases; nucleotides outside the gene matches: 5. Germline CDR1 is SGHVS and CDR2 is FQNEAQ. CDR3 region: CASSDSDRDEKLFF. CDR3 sequence (DNA): TGTGCCAGCAGCGACTCGGACAGGGATGAAAAACTGTTTTTT.

The V and J genes are TRBV5-6 and TRBJ2-1; D remains ambiguous. The V end lost 1 base, the J end lost 11 bases, and 10 bases lay between the germline ends. In germline, CDR1 is SGHDT, CDR2 YYEEEE. The CDR3 spans 12 residues. The CDR3 DNA reads as TGTGCCAGCAGCTTGTATCACTATCAGCAGTTCTTC. This gives the protein CASSLYHYQQFF.

This sequence joins TRBV4-3 and TRBJ2-1, with D possibly being TRBD2 (5 bases). V lost 0 bases and J 0 bases, leaving 12 bases between the germline ends. The V gene's germline CDR1 is LGHNA and CDR2 YSLEER. The CDR3 contains 17 residues. The CDR3 DNA reads as TGCGCCAGCAGCCAAGATTCCCAGCGGAGCTCCTACAATGAGCAGTTCTTC. This translates into CASSQDSQRSSYNEQFF.

V and J are TRBV4-3 and TRBJ1-3, with D uncertain. V lost 0 bases and J 7 bases, leaving 10 bases between the germline ends. The CDR3 runs 14 residues. Looked up from germline, CDR1 is LGHNA and CDR2 is YSLEER. The CDR3 nucleotides read TGCGCCAGCAGCCAAGATCGAGACTCTAACACCATATATTTT. As protein: CASSQDRDSNTIYF.

V usage is TRBV11-2 and J usage is TRBJ2-5, with TRBD2 matching 10 bases. J lost 5 bases, V lost 1 base, and 4 bases had no gene match. This CDR3 region has 15 residues. The germline gives CDR1 SGHAT, CDR2 FQNNGV. This chain's CDR3 is CASSLGLAGVETQYF. The CDR3 DNA reads as TGTGCCAGCAGCTTAGGGCTAGCGGGAGTGGAGACCCAGTACTTC.

At least ten counts were recorded for this clone. This rearrangement joins TRBV15 to TRBJ1-5; TRBD1 aligns across 8 bases. The CDR3 is made up of 17 amino acids. CDR1 LNHNV and CDR2 YYDKDF come from the germline V gene (reference sequence). After removal of 2 bases from V and 3 bases from J, the junction contained 9 bases not matched to a gene. CDR3 sequence reads: CATSRNPRGQDNQPQHF. The CDR3 DNA sequence: TGTGCCACCAGCAGAAACCCCAGGGGGCAAGACAATCAGCCCCAGCATTTT.

The chain combines TRBV18 with TRBJ2-5, with 8 bases that match TRBD2. V trimming: 2 bases; J trimming: 3 bases; junction bases outside the gene matches: 2. Germline CDR1 and CDR2: KGHSH and LQKENI. The CDR3 has 14 amino acids. The CDR3 loop is CASSPNGGEETQYF. For the CDR3, the DNA is TGTGCCAGCTCACCAAACGGGGGGGAAGAGACCCAGTACTTC.

The chain links TRBV7-9 to TRBJ1-3; D not certain. The CDR3 spans 14 residues. Trimming removed 1 base from V and 2 bases from J, with 6 bases in between. Germline assignment: CDR1 SEHNR and CDR2 FQNEAQ (reference sequence). The DNA for the CDR3 is TGTGCCAGCAGCTTAGAACCTACTGGAAACACCATATATTTT. Encoded protein: CASSLEPTGNTIYF.

The V and J genes are TRBV7-3 and TRBJ2-5; D not certain. V shed 2 bases and J shed 2 bases, with 6 bases lying between them. Germline CDR1 SGHTA, CDR2 FQGTGA. This CDR3 is 13 amino acids long. The CDR3 bases are TGTGCCAGCAGCTTATCCCGGCAAGAGACCCAGTACTTC. It encodes CASSLSRQETQYF.